This T cell receptor beta chain was found in a study of beta chain features in type 1 diabetes. Since all of the isolated RNA was reverse transcribed, expressed TCRB transcripts were what got sequenced. Generated by immunoSEQ multiplex PCR, the TCRdb table keeps only in-frame clones and is missing some. The table records approximately 140,000 clones, around a tenth of them present only once. This clone appeared a few times. Its antigen is not known. Per the germline V gene, CDR1 is SGHDN and CDR2 is FVKESK. The CDR3 extends over 16 amino acids. The V end lost 1 base, the J end lost 2 bases, and 15 bases lay between the germline ends. Whole-study findings and limits: The analysis here could not establish whether HLA type shapes TCRB rearrangement. In all four CD4+ subsets, TCRB CDR3 length was significantly, moderately reduced in type 1 diabetes. There were fewer insertions and more deletions at the VDJ junctions of type 1 diabetes patients.

The chain combines TRBV14 with TRBJ2-7; maybe TRBD1 (6 bases). Sequenced input: central memory CD4+ T cells from blood. This TCR was sampled from a woman aged 40 to 50 in good health. Here the CDR3 reads CASSQGLTGFAYEQYF. Here the CDR3 DNA reads TGTGCCAGCAGCCAAGGCCTAACAGGGTTTGCCTACGAGCAGTACTTC.